Listed here are 30 T cell receptor beta chains from one sample, sequenced in a study of siplizumab effects on memory and regulatory T cells. Clones were sequenced by immunoSEQ multiplex PCR, and TCRdb holds only the in-frame ones, with some missing. The sample carries about 110,000 clones, approximately 94% recorded once. Input material: CD4+ T cells sorted from blood. The source of these receptors is a human donor in good health.

This chain joins TRBV27 and TRBJ1-5; D possibly corresponds to TRBD1 (5 bases). The CDR3 runs to 13 residues. The ends were cut back, 10 bases at V and 2 bases at J, with 12 bases in the middle. Germline V lookup: CDR1 MNHEY, CDR2 SMNVEV (reference sequence). The CDR3 DNA is TGTGCCATCAAGGGGATCGGCAATCAGCCCCAGCATTTT. As protein: CAIKGIGNQPQHF.

The V call is TRBV4-2, the J call TRBJ2-1; D is ambiguous. V dropped 1 base and J dropped 12 bases, with 10 bases sitting between them. This CDR3 contains 12 residues. From germline, CDR1 is LGHNA and CDR2 YNFKEQ. DNA of the CDR3: TGTGCCAGCAGCCAAGCTCGAGCAGTGCAGTTCTTC. This encodes CASSQARAVQFF.

The CDR3: CASSQDRKGGGYTF. Here the CDR3 DNA reads TGCGCCAGCAGCCAAGATCGGAAGGGTGGTGGCTACACCTTC. The V gene is TRBV4-3, the J gene TRBJ1-2, with D unresolved. This CDR3 has 14 amino acids. Germline V gives CDR1 LGHNA, CDR2 YSLEER. Trimming took off 0 bases at V and 7 bases at J, with 12 bases between the two ends.

Note on this clone: Its ends do not fully match the called genes, so a read error is possible. The V gene is TRBV7-7, the J gene TRBJ2-1; 8 positions agree with TRBD2. From germline, CDR1 is SSHAT and CDR2 FNYEAQ (reference sequence). The CDR3 spans 15 residues. The CDR3 loop is CASSYKRENYNEQFF. The CDR3 coding sequence is TGTGCTAGCAGCTACAAGCGGGAGAACTACAATGAGCAGTTCTTC.

The chain is built from TRBV30 and TRBJ1-2; TRBD1 matches 7 bases. The germline V gene has CDR1 GTSNPN and CDR2 SVGIG (reference sequence). The CDR3 is 14 residues long. With V trimmed by 2 bases and J by 1 base, 4 bases remained unmatched. The DNA for the CDR3 is TGTGCCTGGAGTCCGGACAGGATTAACTATGGCTACACCTTC. Translating gives CAWSPDRINYGYTF.

This chain uses TRBV30 with TRBJ2-7, with 11 bases matching TRBD1. Germline CDR1 GTSNPN, CDR2 SVGIG (reference sequence). V was clipped by 3 bases and J by 7 bases; unmatched bases: 5. The CDR3 is 13 residues long. DNA for the CDR3: TGTGCCTGGAGGGCGGGACAGGGGGGGGAGCAGTACTTC. Encoded protein: CAWRAGQGGEQYF.

This sequence joins TRBV11-2 and TRBJ1-2, with D tentatively TRBD1 (5 bases). This CDR3 spans 14 amino acids. Trimming left V 5 bases short and J 5 bases short, with 15 bases between. Germline CDR1 SGHAT, CDR2 FQNNGV. The CDR3 protein is CASSPQAGSYGYTF. In DNA form, the CDR3 reads TGTGCCAGCAGCCCACAGGCAGGGTCTTATGGCTACACCTTC.

Here the CDR3 reads CASSVGGLAASSYNEQFF. The CDR3 DNA sequence: TGTGCCAGCAGCGTGGGGGGACTAGCGGCTAGCTCCTACAATGAGCAGTTCTTC. This chain connects TRBV11-3 to TRBJ2-1, with TRBD2 identical over 11 bases. Germline V gene sequence: CDR1 SGHNT, CDR2 YENEEA. This CDR3 has 18 amino acids. After removal of 5 bases from V and 0 bases from J, the junction contained 9 bases not matched to a gene.

V usage is TRBV27 and J usage is TRBJ1-6; no reliable D call. CDR3 size: 14 residues. V lost 2 bases, J lost 9 bases, and 11 bases lay in between. Germline-derived CDR1 and CDR2 are MNHEY and SMNVEV (reference sequence). CDR3 sequence (DNA): TGTGCCAGCAGTTTAGTGCGGTCGGGTTCACCCCTCCACTTT. Encoded protein: CASSLVRSGSPLHF.

CDR3 sequence: CAWSAGVNSPLHF. CDR3 in DNA: TGTGCCTGGTCCGCGGGGGTAAATTCACCCCTCCACTTT. This chain uses TRBV30 with TRBJ1-6; tentatively, D is TRBD1 (5 bases). The V gene's germline CDR1 is GTSNPN and CDR2 SVGIG (reference sequence). Trimming shortened V by 5 bases and J by 7 bases, and 12 bases separated the two germline ends. This CDR3 comprises 13 residues.

This rearrangement joins TRBV5-4 to TRBJ2-2; no clear D. The CDR3 is 16 amino acids. V was trimmed by 7 bases and J by 7 bases, leaving 23 bases between them. From germline, CDR1 is SGHNT and CDR2 YYREEE (reference sequence). The CDR3 spells CASSLSPASLSGELFF. CDR3 DNA sequence: TGTGCCAGCTCACTCTCTCCAGCAAGTCTAAGCGGGGAGCTGTTTTTT.

This sequence joins TRBV7-3 and TRBJ1-1; unclear D gene. V lost 0 bases and J 6 bases, leaving 14 bases between the germline ends. The V gene's germline CDR1 is SGHTA and CDR2 FQGTGA. The CDR3 contains 15 residues. Written as DNA, the CDR3 is TGTGCCAGCAGCTTAACGTCCGGGATCGTGGCTGAAGCTTTCTTT. Translation: CASSLTSGIVAEAFF.

This rearrangement joins TRBV1 to TRBJ1-1. TRBV1 is noted as a pseudogene. The CDR3 contains 16 residues. For the CDR3, the DNA is TGCACCAGCAGCCGAAAAGGGGGGGGATGCGGGACTGAAGCTTTCTTT. This codes for CTSSRKGGGCGTEAFF.

The chain combines TRBV27 with TRBJ2-3; TRBD2 matches 14 bases. The J segment lost 2 bases and the V segment lost 5 bases, leaving 6 bases of the junction unmatched. The CDR3 runs 17 residues. CDR1 is MNHEY and CDR2 is SMNVEV in the germline V gene (reference sequence). Here the CDR3 DNA reads TGTGCCAGCAGTCCCCCGGGACTAGCGGGAGTCACAGATACGCAGTATTTT. Amino acids: CASSPPGLAGVTDTQYF.

The chain couples TRBV19 to TRBJ2-7; D possibly corresponds to TRBD2 (6 bases). The CDR3 covers 14 residues. V was shortened by 1 base and J by 1 base, with 8 bases between the two germline ends. Germline V gene sequence: CDR1 LNHDA, CDR2 SQIVND (reference sequence). The CDR3: CASSIAGASYEQYF. In DNA, the CDR3 is TGTGCCAGTAGTATAGCGGGAGCGTCCTACGAGCAGTACTTC.

The rearrangement joins TRBV4-1 to TRBJ1-4, with D unclear. The CDR3 has 15 amino acids. The ends were cut back, 1 base at V and 1 base at J, with 7 bases in the middle. CDR1 is MGHRA, CDR2 YSYEKL, per germline. The CDR3, as DNA: TGCGCCAGCAGCCAAGGGCCGGGAACTAATGAAAAACTGTTTTTT. Protein: CASSQGPGTNEKLFF.

The CDR3 protein is CASSYGPSGTQHF. The CDR3 DNA is TGTGCCAGCAGCTATGGGCCCTCCGGGACCCAGCATTTT. V is TRBV7-9 and J is TRBJ1-5; no definite D call. The germline V gene encodes CDR1 SEHNR and CDR2 FQNEAQ (reference sequence). This CDR3 spans 13 amino acids. V lost 4 bases and J lost 11, with 15 bases in between. The full variable domain, rest sourced from reference TRBV7-9 and TRBJ1-5, is DTGVSQNPRHKITKRGQNVTFRCDPISEHNRLYWYRQTLGQGPEFLTYFQNEAQLEKSRLLSDRFSAERPKGSFSTLEIQRTEQGDSAMYLCASSYGPSGTQHFGDGTRLSIL.

The chain joins TRBV12-5 to TRBJ2-7; 8 bases are a match to TRBD1. Looked up from germline, CDR1 is LGHNT and CDR2 is FRNRAP. V trimming: 1 base; J trimming: 2 bases; junction bases outside the gene matches: 1. The CDR3 covers 14 residues. The CDR3 region is CASGLGQGPYEQYF. In DNA, the CDR3 is TGTGCTAGTGGTTTGGGACAGGGGCCCTACGAGCAGTACTTC.

The rearrangement links TRBV30 to TRBJ2-7; TRBD1 agrees at 7 bases. Germline CDR1 is GTSNPN and CDR2 is SVGIG (reference sequence). J lost 6 bases, V lost 0 bases, and 11 bases had no gene match. The CDR3 has 15 residues. This CDR3 reads CAWSVQGGGSGEQYF. The DNA for the CDR3 is TGTGCCTGGAGTGTCCAAGGGGGCGGGTCCGGCGAGCAGTACTTC.

This chain joins TRBV18 and TRBJ1-1, with D uncertain. Trimming stripped 1 base from V and 4 bases from J, with 19 bases between. Germline V lookup: CDR1 KGHSH, CDR2 LQKENI. This CDR3 is built from 17 residues. CDR3 in DNA: TGTGCCAGCTCACCACTTGTGAGTCAGAGCCTGGGCACTGAAGCTTTCTTT. Residues: CASSPLVSQSLGTEAFF.

V is TRBV2 and J is TRBJ2-7, with 9 bases fitting TRBD2. The ends lost 6 bases at V and 0 bases at J; junction bases unmatched: 9. From germline, CDR1 is SNHLY and CDR2 FYNNEI. The CDR3 covers 16 residues. The CDR3: CASSKGGSGSSYEQYF. Written as DNA, the CDR3 is TGTGCCAGCAGCAAAGGGGGTAGCGGGAGCTCCTACGAGCAGTACTTC.

This chain uses TRBV25-1 with TRBJ1-1, with D hard to call. CDR1 and CDR2 from the germline V gene are MGHDK and SYGVNS. The V end lost 4 bases, the J end lost 5 bases, and 11 bases lay between the germline ends. CDR3 length equals 13 residues. For the CDR3, the DNA is TGTGCCAGCAGTGGCGGTGATTGGACTGAAGCTTTCTTT. Its translation is CASSGGDWTEAFF.

The rearrangement uses TRBV5-1 and TRBJ2-2; 8 bases line up with TRBD2. J gave up 1 base and V 5 bases, and 7 bases lay outside the gene matches. This CDR3 region has 16 residues. Germline V gives CDR1 SGHRS, CDR2 YFSETQ. CDR3 sequence (DNA): TGCGCCAGCAGTCCCGGGGGGGCCCTGAACACCGGGGAGCTGTTTTTT. Encoded protein: CASSPGGALNTGELFF.

This chain joins TRBV5-1 and TRBJ2-1, with 10 positions matching TRBD2. The CDR3 runs 15 residues. The V gene's germline CDR1 is SGHRS and CDR2 YFSETQ. The junction had 3 bases not matched to a gene; V was cut back by 0 bases and J by 6 bases. In DNA, the CDR3 is TGCGCCAGCAGCTTGGGAGCGGGGGGGCGCAATGAGCAGTTCTTC. Protein product: CASSLGAGGRNEQFF.

The chain carries TRBV5-4 and TRBJ2-4, with no clear D. Germline V gives CDR1 SGHNT, CDR2 YYREEE (reference sequence). Trimming stripped 4 bases from V and 6 bases from J, with 14 bases between. The CDR3 has 14 residues. The CDR3 region has the DNA TGTGCCAGCAGCCCGATGGGCCCATTAAACATTCAGTACTTC. This codes for CASSPMGPLNIQYF.

This chain links TRBV11-3 with TRBJ2-7; 7 bases match TRBD1. The germline gives CDR1 SGHNT, CDR2 YENEEA. This CDR3 is 15 amino acids long. The V segment lost 1 base and the J segment 2 bases; nucleotides outside the gene matches: 5. CDR3 in amino acids: CASSLGQGWAYEQYF. CDR3 nucleotides: TGTGCCAGCAGCTTAGGACAGGGCTGGGCCTACGAGCAGTACTTC.

The chain combines TRBV6-6 with TRBJ2-5, with D maybe TRBD2 (5 bases). V was cut by 2 bases and J by 5 bases, with 18 bases left in between. The CDR3 runs to 16 residues. Germline V gene lookup returns CDR1 MNHNY and CDR2 SVGAGI (reference sequence). The chain's CDR3 is CASSYRTGGNRETQYF. For the CDR3, the DNA is TGTGCCAGCAGTTACCGGACTGGCGGAAATCGGGAGACCCAGTACTTC.

V is TRBV9 and J is TRBJ2-1, with 13 positions matching TRBD2. The CDR3 loop spans 17 amino acids. Per germline, CDR1 SGDLS and CDR2 YYNGEE. Trimming removed 3 bases from V and 4 bases from J; junction bases left unmatched: 7. The CDR3 bases are TGTGCCAGCAGCGGCGGACTAGCGGGAGTGCAGTACAATGAGCAGTTCTTC. This sequence encodes CASSGGLAGVQYNEQFF.

This CDR3 is CASSLVLDSNSPLHF. CDR3 bases: TGCGCCAGCAGCTTGGTTTTGGACAGTAATTCACCCCTCCACTTT. The rearrangement uses TRBV5-1 and TRBJ1-6; D possibly corresponds to TRBD1 (6 bases). The CDR3 contains 15 residues. Germline CDR1 reads SGHRS; CDR2 reads YFSETQ. V shed 0 bases and J shed 6 bases, with 10 bases lying between them.

V is TRBV4-1 and J is TRBJ1-1; D unclear. Germline V gene sequence: CDR1 MGHRA, CDR2 YSYEKL. CDR3 size: 16 residues. V gave up 2 bases and J gave up 3 bases, with 16 bases separating them. Here the CDR3 reads CASSQLPPPLDTEAFF. CDR3 nucleotide sequence: TGCGCCAGCAGCCAACTTCCCCCCCCTTTGGACACTGAAGCTTTCTTT.